One sample yielded the 22 T cell receptor beta chains listed below, sequenced in a study of molecular identifiers for immune sequencing clone quantification. Each CDR3 protein gets one entry after TCRdb re-called the PCR reads with MiXCR. The table has more than 60,000 distinct CDR3 sequences, around a sixth seen once; the top ten hold 1.5%. The specimen sequenced was naive CD8+ T cells from blood, with Jurkat cell RNA spiked in. The subset denotes: FACS-sorted CD8+CD4-CCR7+CD45RA+ naive T cells. The origin of the receptors is a human donor in good health. Some libraries in this study had Jurkat cell RNA spiked in.

This clonotype was seen repeatedly, ten times or more. The DNA for the CDR3 is TGTGCCAGCAGTTTCCTTACGACTAGTCTGCAAGAGACCCAGTACTTC. Translating gives CASSFLTTSLQETQYF. The V gene is TRBV28, the J gene TRBJ2-5, with D perhaps TRBD2 (6 bases). Trimming took off 3 bases at V and 2 bases at J, with 16 bases between the two ends. The germline gives CDR1 MDHEN, CDR2 SYDVKM. CDR3 size: 16 residues.

Points on this clonotype: A much larger clonotype is one base distant, so this may be a read error. V gene TRBV11-2 combines with J gene TRBJ1-5; TRBD1 might be the D (6 bases). The CDR3 length is 15 residues. The V gene lost 8 bases and the J gene lost 2 bases, with 16 bases spanning the gap. The germline V gene encodes CDR1 SGHAT and CDR2 FQNNGV. The CDR3 DNA reads as TGTGCCAGCGGCCGGGAGGGGGTACGCAATCAGCCCCAGCATTTT. Its translation is CASGREGVRNQPQHF. Filled out from reference TRBV11-2 and TRBJ1-5, the complete variable domain reads EAGVAQSPRYKIIEKRQSVAFWCNPISGHATLYWYQQILGQGPKLLIQFQNNGVVDDSQLPKDRFSAERLKGVDSTLKIQPAKLEDSAVYLCASGREGVRNQPQHFGDGTRLSIL.

A single count supports this clonotype. Compared with germline, one end of the junction differs, possibly owing to a read error. The chain joins TRBV9 to TRBJ2-6, with 8 bases fitting TRBD1. Germline CDR1 reads SGDLS; CDR2 reads YYNGEE. The CDR3 contains 16 residues. CDR3 in DNA: TGTGCCAGCAGCGCGGACAGGGTCGCTGGGGCCGACGTCCCGACTTTC. Protein: CASSADRVAGADVPTF.

This clonotype was counted at least ten times. The rearrangement uses TRBV29-1 and TRBJ1-2, with a tentative D call TRBD1 (5 bases). CDR3 size: 13 residues. Trimming pared 3 bases from V and 8 bases from J, leaving 16 bases between. Germline CDR1 SQVTM, CDR2 ANQGSEA. The CDR3 DNA is TGCAGCGTTGAGAATGGTCTCCCAGGGGGCTACACCTTC. It yields the protein CSVENGLPGGYTF.

Many counts were recorded for this clonotype. J is TRBJ2-3 and V is TRBV27; D is perhaps TRBD2 (6 bases). The CDR3 loop spans 15 amino acids. V lost 3 bases and J 1 base, leaving 11 bases between the germline ends. CDR1 and CDR2 from the germline V gene are MNHEY and SMNVEV (reference sequence). The CDR3 sequence: CASSFYSSGTDTQYF. CDR3 coding DNA: TGTGCCAGCAGTTTTTATTCTAGCGGCACAGATACGCAGTATTTT.

The rearrangement joins TRBV12-3 or TRBV12-4 to TRBJ2-7; D possibly uses TRBD1 or TRBD2 (5 bases each). Between the trimmed V and J ends, which lost 5 bases and 4 bases, there was a span of 15 bases. The CDR3 covers 14 residues. CDR3 DNA sequence: TGTGCCAGCAGTAGGGGTGGGAGCTCATACGAGCAGTACTTC. The encoded protein is CASSRGGSSYEQYF.

Regarding this clonotype: This may stem from a read error, because a much larger clone lies one nucleotide away. This sequence joins TRBV7-9 and TRBJ2-2; weak D call: TRBD2 (6 bases). With 4 bases removed from V and 0 bases from J, the gap between germline ends came to 15 bases. The length of the CDR3 is 17 residues. Germline assignment: CDR1 SEHNR and CDR2 FQNEAQ (reference sequence). The CDR3, as DNA: TGTGCCAGCAGCTCCCCGACGGGGGAACCGAACACCGGGGAGCTGTTTTTT. Translating gives CASSSPTGEPNTGELFF.

The rearrangement joins TRBV9 to TRBJ2-1; D gene uncertain. CDR1 and CDR2 (germline): SGDLS, YYNGEE. This CDR3 region has 14 residues. V lost 0 bases to trimming and J lost 8 bases, with 12 bases between them. Here the CDR3 reads CASSVAGSTDEQFF. CDR3 bases: TGTGCCAGCAGCGTAGCGGGCTCTACCGATGAGCAGTTCTTC.

At least ten counts were recorded for this clonotype. This sequence joins TRBV28 and TRBJ1-5; a possible D gene is TRBD1 (5 bases). CDR1 MDHEN and CDR2 SYDVKM come from the germline V gene. The CDR3 consists of 13 residues. With 6 bases removed from V and 2 bases from J, the gap between germline ends came to 8 bases. Here the CDR3 reads CASSQGGNQPQHF. As DNA, the CDR3 is TGTGCCAGCAGCCAAGGGGGCAATCAGCCCCAGCATTTT.

The genes are TRBV13 and TRBJ2-1; TRBD2 is a possible D gene (7 bases). Trimming pared 4 bases from V and 7 bases from J, leaving 11 bases between. CDR3 length equals 13 residues. Germline CDR1 reads PRHDT; CDR2 reads FYEKMQ (reference sequence). CDR3 amino acids: CASSWEGVNEQFF. In DNA, the CDR3 is TGTGCCAGCAGCTGGGAGGGGGTTAATGAGCAGTTCTTC.

This clonotype was seen repeatedly, ten times or more. The chain employs TRBV28 and TRBJ1-1; D gene uncertain. CDR3 length: 19 amino acids. V was cut by 7 bases and J by 0 bases, with 27 bases left in between. Germline V gene sequence: CDR1 MDHEN, CDR2 SYDVKM. The chain's CDR3 is CASTTPPEAHRGLNTEAFF. The CDR3 nucleotides are TGTGCCAGCACCACTCCCCCAGAGGCCCATCGAGGCCTGAACACTGAAGCTTTCTTT.

At least ten counts were recorded for this clonotype. The gene calls are TRBV4-3 and TRBJ2-7; D remains ambiguous. The CDR3 length is 15 residues. V was shortened by 1 base and J by 0 bases, with 10 bases between the two germline ends. Germline V CDR1 and CDR2: LGHNA, YSLEER. The CDR3 region has the DNA TGCGCCAGCAGCCAAGTGCCAGGAGACTCCTACGAGCAGTACTTC. Translation: CASSQVPGDSYEQYF.

The chain uses TRBV4-2 and TRBJ2-7, with D possibly TRBD2 on 5 matching bases. V was trimmed by 6 bases and J by 3 bases, leaving 15 bases between them. Germline V gives CDR1 LGHNA, CDR2 YNFKEQ. The CDR3 runs to 14 residues. CDR3 sequence (DNA): TGTGCCAGCAGTCAAATTCTAGCTTTCTACGAGCAGTACTTC. Translated: CASSQILAFYEQYF.

This clonotype was seen ten or more times. The chain joins TRBV7-2 to TRBJ2-3, with TRBD2 matching over 7 bases. The germline CDR1 and CDR2 sequences are SGHTA and FQGNSA. V dropped 5 bases and J dropped 0; count of bases not matched to a gene: 14. The CDR3 has 18 residues. The CDR3 coding sequence is TGTGCCAGCAGCACACTTCAGTTCAGCGGGAAAAGCACAGATACGCAGTATTTT. Residues: CASSTLQFSGKSTDTQYF.

There are many counts of this clonotype. The CDR3 is CASSFQGYYEQYF. The CDR3 region has the DNA TGTGCCAGCAGTTTCCAGGGGTACTACGAGCAGTACTTC. The genes are TRBV28 and TRBJ2-7; weak D call: TRBD1 (6 bases). Germline V gives CDR1 MDHEN, CDR2 SYDVKM. Trimming removed 3 bases at V and 3 bases at J, with 9 bases between. There are 13 residues in the CDR3.

On this clonotype itself: A much larger clone differs from this one at a single base, so this may be a read error. CDR3 amino acids: CASSFGAVSSDTQYF. CDR3 nucleotide sequence: TGTGCCAGCAGTTTTGGGGCAGTCTCGTCAGATACGCAGTATTTT. The J gene is TRBJ2-3, the V gene TRBV27; TRBD1 might be the D (5 bases). In germline, CDR1 is MNHEY, CDR2 SMNVEV (reference sequence). V lost 3 bases and J lost 4, with 14 bases in between. The CDR3 runs 15 residues.

V is TRBV7-9 and J is TRBJ1-1; D not resolved. The CDR3 contains 14 residues. Germline V lookup: CDR1 SEHNR, CDR2 FQNEAQ (reference sequence). The V end was cut by 4 bases, the J end by 1 base, with 10 bases between. CDR3 DNA sequence: TGTGCCAGCAGCTCGCCCGTTTGGAACACTGAAGCTTTCTTT. It encodes CASSSPVWNTEAFF.

This chain joins TRBV7-2 and TRBJ2-5; 10 bases agree with TRBD2. The CDR3 totals 17 residues. V lost 1 base to trimming and J lost 5 bases; unmatched junction nucleotides: 10. CDR1 is SGHTA and CDR2 is FQGNSA in the germline V gene. The CDR3: CASSLGGPAGGQETQYF. The CDR3 coding sequence is TGTGCCAGCAGCTTAGGGGGGCCAGCGGGAGGGCAGGAGACCCAGTACTTC.

A remark on this clonotype: One base away lies a much larger clone, so this may be a sequencing read error. The CDR3 loop reads CASGLGAAIYNEQFF. As DNA, the CDR3 is TGTGCCAGCGGCCTTGGGGCAGCTATTTACAATGAGCAGTTCTTC. This chain links TRBV11-2 with TRBJ2-1; D may be TRBD1 (5 bases). The CDR3 sequence is 15 residues long. Germline assignment: CDR1 SGHAT and CDR2 FQNNGV. V lost 8 bases and J lost 4, with 18 bases in between.

Many counts were recorded for this clonotype. The rearrangement joins TRBV30 to TRBJ2-1; 7 positions agree with TRBD2. Germline V gives CDR1 GTSNPN, CDR2 SVGIG (reference sequence). The V gene end was trimmed by 3 bases and the J gene end by 4 bases; junction bases not matched to a gene: 3. The CDR3 is 13 residues long. As DNA, the CDR3 is TGTGCCTGGAGACTAGCGCGATACAATGAGCAGTTCTTC. It encodes CAWRLARYNEQFF.

The gene calls are TRBV20-1 and TRBJ2-7, with D perhaps being TRBD1 or TRBD2 (5 bases each). This CDR3 spans 14 amino acids. Germline-derived CDR1 and CDR2 are DFQATT and SNEGSKA (reference sequence). The V and J ends lost 0 bases and 2 bases respectively, with 11 bases between them. CDR3 in DNA: TGCAGTGCTAGAGATCCAGCGGACACCTACGAGCAGTACTTC. Translated, it gives CSARDPADTYEQYF.

This clonotype was seen repeatedly, ten times or more. V usage is TRBV27 and J usage is TRBJ2-3; D might be TRBD2 (5 bases). Between the trimmed V and J ends, which lost 1 base and 4 bases, there was a span of 6 bases. Germline lookup yields CDR1 MNHEY and CDR2 SMNVEV (reference sequence). The CDR3 length is 13 residues. The CDR3 loop reads CASSLYSADTQYF. The DNA for the CDR3 is TGTGCCAGCAGTTTATATAGCGCAGATACGCAGTATTTT.